This T cell receptor beta chain was identified in a study of response to subunit inactivated influenza vaccine. The study, taken as a whole, reports: Authors proposed each seasonal influenza vaccination draws in few new T cells.

The V gene's germline CDR1 is MNHEY and CDR2 SVGAGI. The CDR3 is made up of 15 amino acids. The junction had 5 bases not matched to a gene; V was cut back by 2 bases and J by 7 bases. TCRdb fed the RT-PCR reads into MiXCR, producing one record per CDR3 protein. The sample has roughly 670,000 distinct CDR3 sequences, about 14% seen once. This clonotype has only a few counts. No antigen is known for it. The TCR was taken from a man aged 50-60 years who received an inactivated influenza vaccine. Sample: PBMCs from blood, taken 14 to 15 days before vaccination. V and J are TRBV6-5 and TRBJ2-7; TRBD2 matches at 13 bases. As DNA, the CDR3 is TGTGCCAGCAGTTACGGGACTAGCGGGACACGGGAGCAGTACTTC. It specifies CASSYGTSGTREQYF.